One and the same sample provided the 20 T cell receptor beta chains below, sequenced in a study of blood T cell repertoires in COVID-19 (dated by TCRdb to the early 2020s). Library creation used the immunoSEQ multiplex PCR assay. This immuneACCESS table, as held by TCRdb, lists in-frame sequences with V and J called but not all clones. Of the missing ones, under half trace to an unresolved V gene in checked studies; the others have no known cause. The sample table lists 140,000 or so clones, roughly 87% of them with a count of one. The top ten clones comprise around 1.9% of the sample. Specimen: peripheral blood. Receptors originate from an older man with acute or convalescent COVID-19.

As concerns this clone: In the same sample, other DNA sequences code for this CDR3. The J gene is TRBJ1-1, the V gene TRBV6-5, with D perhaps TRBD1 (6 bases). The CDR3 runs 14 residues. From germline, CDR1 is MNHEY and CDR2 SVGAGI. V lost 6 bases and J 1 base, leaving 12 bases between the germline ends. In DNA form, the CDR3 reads TGTGCCAGCAGCCTCCGGGACACGAACACTGAAGCTTTCTTT. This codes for CASSLRDTNTEAFF.

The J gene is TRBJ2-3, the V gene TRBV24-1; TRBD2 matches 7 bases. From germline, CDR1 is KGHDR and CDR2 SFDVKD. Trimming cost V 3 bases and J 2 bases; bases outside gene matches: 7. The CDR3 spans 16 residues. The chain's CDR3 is CATSDPERGSTDTQYF. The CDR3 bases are TGTGCCACCAGTGATCCCGAGCGGGGCTCCACAGATACGCAGTATTTT.

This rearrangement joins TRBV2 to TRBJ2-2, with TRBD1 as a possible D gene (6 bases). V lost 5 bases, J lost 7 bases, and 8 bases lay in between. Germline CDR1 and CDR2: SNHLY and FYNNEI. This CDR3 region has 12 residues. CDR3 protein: CASSPGVGELFF. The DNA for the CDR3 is TGTGCCAGCAGTCCAGGGGTCGGGGAGCTGTTTTTT.

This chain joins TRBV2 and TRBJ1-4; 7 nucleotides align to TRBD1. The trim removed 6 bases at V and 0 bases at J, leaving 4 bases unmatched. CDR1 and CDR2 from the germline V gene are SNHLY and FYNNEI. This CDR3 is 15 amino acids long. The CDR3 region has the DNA TGTGCCAGCAGGCCGGGGACAGCAACTAATGAAAAACTGTTTTTT. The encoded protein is CASRPGTATNEKLFF.

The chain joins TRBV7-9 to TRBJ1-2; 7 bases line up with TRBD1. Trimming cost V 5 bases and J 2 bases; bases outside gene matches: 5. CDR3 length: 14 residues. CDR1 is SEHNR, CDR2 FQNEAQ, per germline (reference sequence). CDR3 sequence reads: CASSPTGWNYGYTF. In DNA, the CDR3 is TGTGCCAGCAGCCCGACAGGGTGGAACTATGGCTACACCTTC. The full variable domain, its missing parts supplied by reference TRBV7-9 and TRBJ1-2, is DTGVSQNPRHKITKRGQNVTFRCDPISEHNRLYWYRQTLGQGPEFLTYFQNEAQLEKSRLLSDRFSAERPKGSFSTLEIQRTEQGDSAMYLCASSPTGWNYGYTFGSGTRLTVV.

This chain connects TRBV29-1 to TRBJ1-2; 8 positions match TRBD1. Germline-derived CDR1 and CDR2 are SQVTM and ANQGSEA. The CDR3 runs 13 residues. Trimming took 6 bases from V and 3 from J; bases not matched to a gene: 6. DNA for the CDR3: TGCAGCGTGTTCAGGGGGCAAGACTATGGCTACACCTTC. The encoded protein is CSVFRGQDYGYTF.

CDR3 sequence reads: CASSSGTGRTHEQYF. CDR3 nucleotides: TGTGCCAGCAGTTCCGGGACAGGGAGAACCCACGAGCAGTACTTC. The gene calls are TRBV28 and TRBJ2-7; 9 bases align to TRBD1. V lost 4 bases, J lost 5 bases, and 9 bases stayed unmatched. This CDR3 spans 15 amino acids. From germline, CDR1 is MDHEN and CDR2 SYDVKM. Complete variable domain (other parts from reference TRBV28 and TRBJ2-7): DVKVTQSSRYLVKRTGEKVFLECVQDMDHENMFWYRQDPGLGLRLIYFSYDVKMKEKGDIPEGYSVSREKKERFSLILESASTNQTSMYLCASSSGTGRTHEQYFGPGTRLTVT.

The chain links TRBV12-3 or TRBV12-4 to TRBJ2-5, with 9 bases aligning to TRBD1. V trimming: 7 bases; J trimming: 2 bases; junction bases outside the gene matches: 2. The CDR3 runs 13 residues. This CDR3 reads CASTGTGQETQYF. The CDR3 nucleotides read TGTGCCAGCACCGGGACAGGGCAAGAGACCCAGTACTTC.

The chain's CDR3 is CASSLGAALNTEAFF. CDR3 nucleotides: TGCGCCAGCAGCTTGGGGGCAGCCCTGAACACTGAAGCTTTCTTT. The chain has TRBV5-1 and TRBJ1-1, with unresolved D. Trimming took 0 bases from V and 0 from J, leaving 9 bases between them. The germline gives CDR1 SGHRS, CDR2 YFSETQ. The CDR3 is made up of 15 amino acids.

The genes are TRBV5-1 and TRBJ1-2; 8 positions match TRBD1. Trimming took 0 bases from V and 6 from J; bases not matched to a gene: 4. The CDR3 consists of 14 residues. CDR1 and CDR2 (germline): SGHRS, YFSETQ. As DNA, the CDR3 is TGCGCCAGCAGCTTGGTTCCAGGGGGCGATGGCTACACCTTC. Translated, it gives CASSLVPGGDGYTF.

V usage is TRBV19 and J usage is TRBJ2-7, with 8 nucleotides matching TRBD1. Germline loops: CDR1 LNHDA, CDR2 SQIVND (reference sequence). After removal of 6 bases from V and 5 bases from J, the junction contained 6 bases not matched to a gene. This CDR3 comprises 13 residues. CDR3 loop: CASRRQGSNEQYF. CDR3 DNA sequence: TGTGCCAGTAGAAGACAGGGGAGTAACGAGCAGTACTTC.

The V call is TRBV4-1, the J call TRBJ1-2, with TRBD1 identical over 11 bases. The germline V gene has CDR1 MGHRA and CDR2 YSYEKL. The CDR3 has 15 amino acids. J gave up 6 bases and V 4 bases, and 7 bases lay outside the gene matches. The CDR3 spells CASSRQGQGVDGYTF. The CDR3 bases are TGCGCCAGCAGCCGACAGGGACAGGGGGTGGATGGCTACACCTTC.

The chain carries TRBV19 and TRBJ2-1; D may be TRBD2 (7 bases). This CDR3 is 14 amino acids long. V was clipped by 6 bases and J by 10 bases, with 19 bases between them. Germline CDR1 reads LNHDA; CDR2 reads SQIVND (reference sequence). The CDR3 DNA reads TGTGCCAGTAGGGCCCCGGGGGGCAGGCGGGAGCAGTTCTTC. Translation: CASRAPGGRREQFF.

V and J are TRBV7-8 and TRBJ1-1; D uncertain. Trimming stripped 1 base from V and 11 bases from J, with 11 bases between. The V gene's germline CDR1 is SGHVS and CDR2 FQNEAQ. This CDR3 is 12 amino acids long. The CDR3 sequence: CASSLERGLAFF. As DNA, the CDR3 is TGTGCCAGCAGCTTAGAGCGAGGTCTTGCTTTCTTT. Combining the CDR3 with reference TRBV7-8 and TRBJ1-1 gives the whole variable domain GAGVSQSPRYKVAKRGQDVALRCDPISGHVSLFWYQQALGQGPEFLTYFQNEAQLDKSGLPSDRFFAERPEGSVSTLKIQRTQQEDSAVYLCASSLERGLAFFGQGTRLTVV.

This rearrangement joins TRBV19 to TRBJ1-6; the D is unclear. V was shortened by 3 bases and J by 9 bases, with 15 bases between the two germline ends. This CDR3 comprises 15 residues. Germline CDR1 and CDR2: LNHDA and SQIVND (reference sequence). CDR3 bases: TGTGCCAGTAGTATGGAGGTAGATACCTTTTCACCCCTCCACTTT. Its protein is CASSMEVDTFSPLHF.

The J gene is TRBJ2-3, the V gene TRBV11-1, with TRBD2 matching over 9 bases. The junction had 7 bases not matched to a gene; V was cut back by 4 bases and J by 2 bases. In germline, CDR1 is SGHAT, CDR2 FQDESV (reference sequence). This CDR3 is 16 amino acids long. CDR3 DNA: TGTGCCAGCAGCTCCCGAGCGGGAGGTTACACAGATACGCAGTATTTT. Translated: CASSSRAGGYTDTQYF.

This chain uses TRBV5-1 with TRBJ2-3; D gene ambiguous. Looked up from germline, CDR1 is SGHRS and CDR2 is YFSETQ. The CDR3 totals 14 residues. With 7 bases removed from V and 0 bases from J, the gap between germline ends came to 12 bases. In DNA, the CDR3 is TGCGCCAGCGCTTCAGGTTCTAGCACAGATACGCAGTATTTT. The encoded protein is CASASGSSTDTQYF.

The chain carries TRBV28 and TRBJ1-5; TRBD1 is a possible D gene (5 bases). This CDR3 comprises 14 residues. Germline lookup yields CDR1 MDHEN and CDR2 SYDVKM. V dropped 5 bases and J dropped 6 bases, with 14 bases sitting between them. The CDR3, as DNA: TGTGCCAGCAGTCCCCAAGGGGCGAGTCAGCCCCAGCATTTT. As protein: CASSPQGASQPQHF. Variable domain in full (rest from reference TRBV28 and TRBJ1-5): DVKVTQSSRYLVKRTGEKVFLECVQDMDHENMFWYRQDPGLGLRLIYFSYDVKMKEKGDIPEGYSVSREKKERFSLILESASTNQTSMYLCASSPQGASQPQHFGDGTRLSIL.

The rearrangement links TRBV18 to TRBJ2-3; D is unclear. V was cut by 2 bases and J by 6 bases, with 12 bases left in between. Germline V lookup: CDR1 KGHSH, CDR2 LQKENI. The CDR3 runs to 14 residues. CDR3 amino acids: CASSPTVPFDTQYF. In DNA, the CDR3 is TGTGCCAGCTCACCAACGGTTCCTTTTGATACGCAGTATTTT.

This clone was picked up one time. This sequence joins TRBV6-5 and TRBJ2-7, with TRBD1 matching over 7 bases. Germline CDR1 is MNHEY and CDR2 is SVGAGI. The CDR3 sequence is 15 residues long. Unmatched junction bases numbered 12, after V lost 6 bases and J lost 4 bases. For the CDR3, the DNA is TGTGCCAGCAGGCCAGGACAGGCCGATCGATACGAGCAGTACTTC. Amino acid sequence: CASRPGQADRYEQYF.